The present entry profiles one T cell receptor (beta chain) with its context. This clone was recorded once. The clone's antigen remains unknown. Within one base of it there is no much larger clone, and no base qualities were kept. The entry originates in a study of blood T cell repertoires in COVID-19 (dated by TCRdb to between 2020 and 2021). For context, the study as a whole: Samples from collaborators originated in the United States, Italy and Spain and spanned both the acute and convalescent phases of COVID-19. The material from the prospective study consisted of cDNA or gDNA derived from T cells, B-cell-depleted T cells, or PBMCs. Deeply sampled blood TCRbeta repertoires from subjects exposed to, actively infected with, or recovered from COVID-19 were included in the dataset. The repertoires were released in a freely available public database intended as a resource for research on the immune response to SARS-CoV-2. Samples were obtained from the ongoing ImmuneRACE study (first 160 participants) and from 1,254 subjects provided by 6 global collaborators. Sample metadata almost always included a de-identified subject ID, COVID-19 status, age in years and sex. Where available, HLA class I and class II types were taken from metadata supplied by the sample provider and were not determined by assay-based typing. What the research found in general, with its limitations: Clinical and demographic metadata were provided uncurated, with the amount varying by source and participant.

V is shortened by 0 bases, J by 5 bases, and the region joining them spans 14 bases. Spanning cysteine to phenylalanine, the CDR3 consists of 15 amino acids. Of all the DNA, just the CDR3 is kept, 45 bases in frame from base 1. CDR1 and CDR2, per the germline V gene, are SGHRS and YFSETQ. Whole blood was collected in K2EDTA tubes by collaborating institutions according to the institutions' own protocols. For TCRbeta analysis, collaborators shipped samples as frozen whole blood, isolated PBMCs, or DNA extracted from either of those sample types. TCRbeta CDR3 regions were amplified from genomic DNA using the immunoSEQ Assay, a bias-controlled multiplex PCR. In the source study's methods: Nucleated cell counts per sample were estimated from amplification of reference gene primers within the assay. To quantify the absolute abundance of each unique TCRbeta CDR3 rearrangement, sequence reads were collapsed and filtered. For each sample, productive Simpson clonality was calculated as the square root of Simpson's diversity index over productive rearrangements. Drawn from immuneACCESS, this table holds only the in-frame rearrangements with V and J called that TCRdb kept. Clones are partly lost; checked studies trace under half to an unresolved V gene and leave the rest unexplained. The V and J calls and the clone size are those of that table, but D and trimming were determined from the DNA. Here the sample has approximately 390,000 clones; 90% occur a single time. Jointly, the top ten make up about 7% of the sample.

The sample consisted of peripheral blood. Recombination linked TRBV5-1 to TRBJ1-2, with the D segment identity uncertain. This receptor was obtained from a man between 18 and 29 years old with active or convalescent COVID-19. CDR3 protein: CASSLAGQAGYGYTF. The sequenced DNA: TGCGCCAGCAGCTTGGCCGGTCAGGCGGGATATGGCTACACCTTC.